Detailed here is one TCR beta chain. Its cognate antigen is unknown. V lost 5 bases to trimming and J lost 0 bases, with 13 bases between them. This CDR3 is built from 16 residues. Germline CDR1 reads LNHDA; CDR2 reads SQIVND (reference sequence). The treatment denotes: roughly 19 received Ad26.COV2.S at low or high dose, single or two shots; five or six received placebo; per-sample allocation not given. Specimens were obtained on day 63 following the first vaccine or placebo injection. Ad26 vector vaccine expressed Wuhan-strain SARS-CoV-2 spike. This specimen belongs to a study of Ad26.COV2.S vaccination and SARS-CoV-2 variants. Findings of the study overall: Total T cell responses were possibly underestimated by TCR breadth and depth analyses.

Produced via immunoSEQ multiplex PCR; TCRdb's table is partial and in-frame only. The table records roughly 380,000 clones, over 75% of them present only once. The rearrangement uses TRBV19 and TRBJ1-4; D uncertain. This TCR was sampled from a person aged 18-60 years who received the Ad26.COV2.S COVID-19 vaccine or a placebo. This material consisted of peripheral blood, taken in a trial of Ad26.COV2.S vaccine versus placebo. The CDR3 region is CASSPPPGATNEKLFF. CDR3 DNA sequence: TGTGCCAGTAGTCCCCCCCCGGGAGCAACTAATGAAAAACTGTTTTTT.